The entry below gives a single T cell receptor (beta chain) sequence along with its context. The target of this receptor is not known. One base away there is no much larger clone; base qualities are not given. These data originate in a study of shared clonotypes between healthy human individuals (dated by TCRdb to the early 2020s). In terms of the full investigation: A couple of women and a few men aged 18 to 49 years were included in the cohort. To estimate repertoire size and how much clonotypes are shared between individuals, the study performed deep sequencing of blood TCR repertoires from a few healthy adults. Between about 0.85 and 8.9 billion PBMCs per donor were obtained by leukapheresis. Libraries were prepared and TCR repertoires were sequenced by different laboratories using diverse techniques, in order to increase sequencing depth and limit assay-specific biases. For each donor, three plates each were used for CD4 naive and CD4 memory, two plates were used for CD8 naive, and one plate was used for CD8 memory.

Findings and caveats that apply to the study as a whole: The genetic and exposure-history diversity represented was limited by the small number of donors. Naive subsets generally had larger estimated clonotype richness than memory subsets. Pairwise subsampling indicated that sequencing depth was expected to affect the degree of clonotype sharing among donors. Sharing across several donors was observed for about 5% of naive CD4, around 3.5% of naive CD8, 2% to 2.5% of memory CD4, and roughly 0.43% of memory CD8 clonotypes. Higher generation probabilities were observed for clonotypes shared by all four sorted-subset donors than for non-shared clonotypes. Sampling was restricted to blood, and TCR repertoires in tissues likely differ from the TCR repertoires found in blood. Incomplete sequencing was indicated by rarefaction of sorted-subset datasets, despite the large sequencing depth.

Healthy HIV-negative adults with no recently reported acute infections or vaccinations were included as donors. Only Caucasian adults living in Nashville, Tennessee, USA were represented among the donors. CD4+ T cells were enriched through magnetic negative selection, after which naive cells were positively selected on CD45RA and the remaining negative fraction served as the memory subset. Blood was obtained by leukapheresis, after which PBMCs were separated by Ficoll-Histopaque density gradient centrifugation and cryopreserved in liquid nitrogen vapor phase. Analytical flow cytometry was used to check the purity and quantity of each magnetically sorted T cell population. Genomic DNA was isolated from every sorted fraction and measured by UV absorbance on a Nanodrop 2000c. As encoded in the germline V gene, CDR1 is SGHRS while CDR2 is YFSETQ. From the cysteine up to the phenylalanine, the CDR3 has a length of 15 residues. Only the CDR3 DNA is retained, 45 bases long and in frame from the first base. After removal of 6 bases from V and 4 bases from J, the junction retains 9 bases not matched to a gene.

Using the deep immunoSEQ assay, TCR CDR3 regions were amplified from genomic DNA by multiplex PCR. For each cell subset, the extracted genomic DNA was distributed evenly across all wells of several immunoSEQ 96-well plates, and each plate served as one replicate. For sorted subsets, each replicate PCR was loaded with 200 ng genomic DNA, equivalent to about 33,000 T cell genomes. Purified libraries were measured with a Qubit 3.0 fluorometer, size-checked on a Bioanalyzer 2100, and measured again with the KAPA Library Quantification kit. Every immunoSEQ 96-well plate was sequenced on a separate single-read 150-cycle Illumina NextSeq 550 flow cell. The paper's data handling went like this. The immunoSEQ output contained only junctional sequences without quality scores, so filtering could not match that applied to full-length reads. Sequences were annotated with PyIR, a Python wrapper for IgBLAST v1.9, and V/J genes and CDR3 were assigned using IMGT germline references. Reads were filtered out if the reads had weak V/J assignments (E-value above 1e-6), no CDR3, stop codons, out-of-frame junctions, or ambiguous translated residues. V3J clonotypes were defined as sequences sharing the same inferred V gene, J gene, and CDR3 amino acid sequence. Percentage overlap between repertoires was calculated by dividing the number of shared unique clonotypes by the size of the smaller repertoire. Richness of each repertoire was evaluated using RTK rarefaction, the Chao1 estimator, and Recon v2.1 estimates of unobserved clonotypes. OLGA was used to compute generation probabilities for all TCRbeta clonotypes that the gDNA method yielded from a few donors. In TCRdb, the immuneACCESS table is reduced to in-frame sequences with V and J assigned. These tables do not hold every clone; where another copy was compared, an unresolved V gene accounts for under half, and the others remain unexplained. The D gene and trimming were derived from the DNA, and the V and J assignments and clone size from that table. The sample records 2 million to 2.5 million clones, approximately 93% of which are singletons. The ten biggest clones cover roughly 0.36% of the sample.

The receptor's source is a young man in good health. Some clones in this sample may be carry-over from other donors' samples. The specimen was naive CD4+ T cells from PBMCs. The sample's cell subset or site, from its label and the paper: CD45RA+ positively selected. Here the chain combines TRBV5-1 and TRBJ2-5; TRBD2 lines up with 10 middle nucleotides. At the DNA level, the sequence is TGCGCCAGCACCCCCCTAGCGGGAGTTTCAGAGACCCAGTACTTC. Translated, this gives CASTPLAGVSETQYF.